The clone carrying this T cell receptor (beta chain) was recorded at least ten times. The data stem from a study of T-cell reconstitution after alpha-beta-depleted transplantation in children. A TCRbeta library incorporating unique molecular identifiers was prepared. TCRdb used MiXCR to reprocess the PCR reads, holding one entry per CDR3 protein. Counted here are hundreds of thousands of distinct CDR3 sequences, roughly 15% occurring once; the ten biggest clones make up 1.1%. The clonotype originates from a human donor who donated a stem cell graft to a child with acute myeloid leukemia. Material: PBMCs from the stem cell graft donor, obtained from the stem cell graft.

As DNA, the CDR3 is TGCAGCGTTGACCTGCCCCTTGAGGGGGAAGGCTCGGATACGCAGTATTTT. Protein sequence: CSVDLPLEGEGSDTQYF. The V call is TRBV29-1, the J call TRBJ2-3; D is perhaps TRBD1 (6 bases). Germline V gives CDR1 SQVTM, CDR2 ANQGSEA. The CDR3 consists of 17 residues. V lost 3 bases and J 6 bases, leaving 25 bases between the germline ends.